A single T cell receptor (beta chain) is shown here with its context. Its antigen is not identified. The data derive from a study of human T cells and chemical hapten exposure. Points from the study as a whole: TCRs at high frequency, those above 1 in 1000, did not change with DPC sensitization.

Sample time point: patch test 2, 6 weeks after DPC sensitization. Specified treatment: therapeutic diphenylcyclopropenone sensitization with weekly scalp DPC. The CDR3 has 15 amino acids. Germline CDR1 reads MNHEY; CDR2 reads SVGEGT. V lost 5 bases to trimming and J lost 3 bases, with 16 bases between them. Attachment of unique molecular identifiers to individual cDNA molecules was performed in the library. One entry per CDR3 protein results from TCRdb running MiXCR on the RACE reads. The table has a few hundred thousand distinct CDR3 sequences, about 6.9% seen once. The material was whole blood, obtained in connection with sensitization to the hapten diphenylcyclopropenone (DPC). The rearrangement links TRBV6-2 or TRBV6-3 to TRBJ1-1, with unresolved D. The clonotype originates from a woman younger than 35 with alopecia areata. Some clones in this sample may be carry-over from other donors' samples. This CDR3 is CASSPRGRLDTEAFF. CDR3 DNA: TGTGCCAGCAGTCCTCGCGGGCGCCTAGACACTGAAGCTTTCTTT.